The source of this T cell receptor (beta chain) is a study of T cells in localized non-small cell lung cancer. Findings and caveats of the study: Longer overall survival accompanied higher blood T cell density. Uninvolved adjacent lung showed peak T cell clonality, exceeding tumor. Median detection of top 100 tumor clones in adjacent lung was 57 clones.

The V and J ends lost 9 bases and 1 base, in that order; junction bases with no gene match: 10. Germline values: CDR1 WNHNN, CDR2 SYGVQD (reference sequence). The CDR3 loop spans 17 amino acids. On this clone itself: Its antigen is as yet unknown.

This table comes from immunoSEQ multiplex PCR, and its TCRdb copy is limited to in-frame clones, with some not included. The table shows more than 30,000 clones, with 85% to 90% occurring only once. The TCR was taken from a male donor at least 60 years old with stage III lung adenocarcinoma. The chain carries TRBV10-1 and TRBJ2-7; 15 bases line up with TRBD2. Sequences were derived from peripheral blood, sampled before any cancer treatment. This CDR3 reads CASSPGGLAGGSYEQYF. The CDR3 DNA reads as TGCGCCAGTAGTCCAGGGGGACTAGCGGGAGGTTCCTACGAGCAGTACTTC.